This is a list of T cell receptor beta chains from one sample in a study of blood T cells in healthy people across ages. TCRdb ran MiXCR on the 5' RACE reads and lists one entry per CDR3 protein. This table has over 600,000 distinct CDR3 sequences, approximately 40% appearing once. The sequencing sample was made of blood. The receptors originated from a man older than 75 in good health. Both conserved end residues are part of each CDR3. The order of the fields is clone size, D gene, V gene, J gene, CDR3 protein, CDR3 DNA. A D gene is named only where the DNA matches it firmly. Expanded clones are given a class, and other clones once, few, many or no size at all.

.	.	TRBV11-2	TRBJ2-1	CASSLQGRIAYNEQFF	TGTGCCAGCAGCCTACAGGGAAGAATAGCCTACAATGAGCAGTTCTTC
.	.	TRBV5-1	TRBJ2-7	CASSLGTTIYEQYF	TGCGCCAGCAGCCTCGGGACAACCATTTACGAGCAGTACTTC
.	TRBD1	TRBV20-1	TRBJ2-3	CSAIRGQVGLDTQYF	TGCAGTGCTATCAGGGGGCAAGTCGGATTAGATACGCAGTATTTT
.	.	TRBV27	TRBJ1-1	CASSLLNMNTEAFF	TGTGCCAGCAGTTTGTTGAATATGAACACTGAAGCTTTCTTT
many	.	TRBV20-1	TRBJ2-2	CSANPVRGLSDTGELFF	TGCAGTGCTAACCCCGTCCGCGGGCTTTCGGACACCGGGGAGCTGTTTTTT
.	.	TRBV20-1	TRBJ2-3	CSARDIAGDTEAFFGQGTTDTQYF	.
.	TRBD2	TRBV20-1	TRBJ2-7	CSARGTSGSGTEQYF	TGCAGTGCTAGGGGGACTAGCGGGAGTGGGACTGAGCAGTACTTC
many	.	TRBV20-1	TRBJ2-3	CSAVPIQGPTDTQYF	TGCAGTGCTGTCCCTATACAGGGCCCCACAGATACGCAGTATTTT
.	TRBD1	TRBV28	TRBJ1-5	CASSRDSIGQPQHF	TGTGCCAGCAGCAGGGACAGTATAGGTCAGCCCCAGCATTTT
few	TRBD1	TRBV20-1	TRBJ2-7	CSARSATGTLYEQYF	TGCAGTGCTAGGTCGGCGACAGGGACACTCTACGAGCAGTACTTC
.	.	TRBV20-1	TRBJ2-3	CSHLRETYTDTQYF	TGCAGTCACCTTCGGGAGACGTACACAGATACGCAGTATTTT
.	TRBD1	TRBV10-1	TRBJ2-1	CASQRDRADNEQFF	TGCGCCAGCCAGAGGGACAGGGCGGACAATGAGCAGTTCTTC
.	.	TRBV4-2	TRBJ1-4	CASSQGSTAGNEKLFF	TGTGCCAGCAGCCAAGGTTCGACAGCGGGAAATGAAAAACTGTTTTTT
.	TRBD1	TRBV14	TRBJ2-7	CASSQAGGGQGLAYEQYF	TGTGCCAGCAGCCAAGCTGGAGGTGGACAGGGTCTAGCCTACGAGCAGTACTTC
few	.	TRBV3-1	TRBJ1-6	CASSQNSPLHF	TGTGCCAGCAGCCAGAATTCACCCCTCCACTTT
once	.	TRBV6-2/TRBV6-3	TRBJ2-1	CASSYPGRDNEQFF	TGTGCCAGCAGTTACCCGGGACGGGACAATGAGCAGTTCTTC
.	.	TRBV4-3	TRBJ2-3	CASSQEQGGPGTQYF	TGCGCCAGCAGCCAAGAGCAGGGGGGCCCGGGTACGCAGTATTTT
.	.	TRBV4-2	TRBJ1-2	CASSDGQGRGYGYTF	TGTGCCAGCAGCGATGGCCAGGGTAGAGGGTATGGCTACACCTTC
many	TRBD1	TRBV6-6	TRBJ1-5	CASQDRVGNQPQHF	TGTGCCAGCCAGGACAGGGTTGGCAATCAGCCCCAGCATTTT
few	TRBD2	TRBV3-1	TRBJ2-1	CASSPGLAGAKPEQFF	TGTGCCAGCAGCCCAGGACTAGCGGGAGCCAAACCTGAGCAGTTCTTC
few	.	TRBV27	TRBJ2-5	CASWGPGVFGTQYF	TGTGCCAGCTGGGGACCCGGAGTCTTTGGGACCCAGTACTTC
.	.	TRBV12-3/TRBV12-4	TRBJ1-1	CASSLVGEAFF	TGTGCCAGCAGTTTAGTGGGTGAAGCTTTCTTT
.	.	TRBV25-1	TRBJ2-2	CASSEGTTGWWTGELFF	TGTGCCAGCAGTGAGGGGACCACAGGGTGGTGGACCGGGGAGCTGTTTTTT
few	.	TRBV10-3	TRBJ1-2	CAISVEEDYGYTF	TGTGCCATCAGTGTTGAGGAAGACTATGGCTACACCTTC
.	.	TRBV5-1	TRBJ2-1	CANNLGRGAYNEQFF	TGCGCCAACAACTTGGGCAGGGGCGCATACAATGAGCAGTTCTTC
.	.	TRBV9	TRBJ2-7	CASSVAGGDSYEQYF	TGTGCCAGCAGCGTAGCCGGGGGTGACTCCTACGAGCAGTACTTC
.	TRBD1	TRBV6-2/TRBV6-3	TRBJ2-7	CASSYFLGTGSDEQYF	TGTGCCAGCAGTTACTTTTTGGGGACAGGTTCGGACGAGCAGTACTTC
.	.	TRBV24-1	TRBJ1-4	CATSDLPSSDATNEKLFF	TGTGCCACCAGTGATTTGCCCAGCAGCGATGCAACTAATGAAAAACTGTTTTTT
.	.	TRBV7-2	TRBJ2-3	CASSMRTDTQYF	TGTGCCAGCAGCATGCGGACAGATACGCAGTATTTT
many	TRBD1	TRBV29-1	TRBJ2-3	CSVPRQGTDTQYF	TGCAGCGTGCCAAGACAGGGGACAGATACGCAGTATTTT
.	.	TRBV7-9	TRBJ2-7	CASSTLRASYEQYF	TGTGCCAGCAGCACCCTGCGGGCTTCCTACGAGCAGTACTTC
few	.	TRBV20-1	TRBJ1-1	CSARDTGVPNTEAFF	TGCAGTGCTAGAGATACTGGGGTGCCGAACACTGAAGCTTTCTTT
.	TRBD1	TRBV28	TRBJ1-2	CASSSGTAPNYGYTF	TGTGCCAGCAGTTCTGGGACAGCACCTAACTATGGCTACACCTTC
.	.	TRBV4-3	TRBJ2-7	CASSQDSGRERVYGQYF	TGCGCCAGCAGCCAAGATTCCGGCCGGGAGAGGGTCTACGGGCAGTACTTC
few	TRBD2	TRBV20-1	TRBJ2-5	CSAPISGGQETQYF	TGCAGTGCTCCTATTAGCGGGGGGCAAGAGACCCAGTACTTC
many	TRBD1	TRBV5-1	TRBJ1-2	CASSRGQNYGYTF	TGCGCCAGCAGCCGGGGACAGAACTATGGCTACACCTTC
few	.	TRBV3-1	TRBJ1-2	CASSQDTYRAGYTF	TGTGCCAGCAGCCAGGATACTTACAGGGCTGGCTACACCTTC
few	.	TRBV6-2/TRBV6-3	TRBJ1-1	CASSFLSTASEAFF	TGTGCCAGCAGTTTCCTTTCGACGGCGTCTGAAGCTTTCTTT
few	TRBD2	TRBV11-3	TRBJ2-1	CASSPRRGGDNEQFF	TGTGCCAGCAGCCCCCGCCGGGGGGGAGACAATGAGCAGTTCTTC
.	.	TRBV7-7	TRBJ2-1	CASSPWGAGDNEQFF	TGTGCCAGCAGCCCTTGGGGGGCTGGGGACAATGAGCAGTTCTTC
.	.	TRBV2	TRBJ1-5	CASSDGRHNQPQHF	TGTGCCAGCAGTGATGGGCGGCACAATCAGCCCCAGCATTTT
few	.	TRBV27	TRBJ2-6	CASSPRYGTSRGGANVLTF	TGTGCCAGCAGTCCAAGGTACGGGACCTCAAGGGGCGGGGCCAACGTCCTGACTTTC
few	.	TRBV20-1	TRBJ2-5	CSARVRRGETQYF	TGCAGTGCTAGAGTCAGGAGGGGGGAGACCCAGTACTTC
few	.	TRBV12-3/TRBV12-4	TRBJ2-7	CASSSSGLPYEQYF	TGTGCCAGCAGTTCATCGGGGCTTCCCTACGAGCAGTACTTC
once	TRBD1	TRBV25-1	TRBJ2-5	CASSRQGQGETQYF	TGTGCCAGCAGTAGACAGGGACAAGGGGAGACCCAGTACTTC
.	TRBD2	TRBV3-1	TRBJ2-1	CASSHYSRENNEQFF	TGTGCCAGCAGCCATTACTCGCGGGAGAACAATGAGCAGTTCTTC
.	.	TRBV7-9	TRBJ2-1	CASSFAEGSNEQFF	TGTGCCAGCAGCTTCGCGGAGGGGAGCAATGAGCAGTTCTTC
.	TRBD1	TRBV28	TRBJ1-5	CASRRTGPSPQHF	TGTGCCAGCAGGCGGACAGGGCCCTCGCCCCAGCATTTT
few	.	TRBV28	TRBJ2-7	CASGHNYEQYF	TGTGCCAGCGGGCACAACTACGAGCAGTACTTC
few	.	TRBV7-7	TRBJ2-5	CASSAYGTTKQETQYF	TGTGCTAGCAGCGCTTACGGGACAACTAAACAGGAGACCCAGTACTTC
.	TRBD1	TRBV27	TRBJ2-7	CASSTPRTGSSYEQYF	TGTGCCAGCAGTACACCGAGGACAGGGTCGTCCTACGAGCAGTACTTC
.	TRBD2	TRBV24-1	TRBJ2-5	CATSDIPAGVGYNEQYF	TGTGCCACCAGTGATATCCCAGCGGGAGTTGGCTACAATGAGCAGTACTTC